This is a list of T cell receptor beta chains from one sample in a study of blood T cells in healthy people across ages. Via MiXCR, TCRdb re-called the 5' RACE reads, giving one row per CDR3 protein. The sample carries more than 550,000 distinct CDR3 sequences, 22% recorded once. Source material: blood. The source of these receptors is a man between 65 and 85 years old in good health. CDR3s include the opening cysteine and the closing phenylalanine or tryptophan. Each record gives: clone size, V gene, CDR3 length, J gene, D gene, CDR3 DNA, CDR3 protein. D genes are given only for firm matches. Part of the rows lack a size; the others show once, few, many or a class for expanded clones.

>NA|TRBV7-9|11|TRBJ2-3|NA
TGTGCCAGCTCCCGGGAAAATACGCAGTATTTT
CASSRENTQYF
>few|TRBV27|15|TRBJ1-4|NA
TGTGCCAGCAGTTTAAATAACAACCCCTCAAGAAAACTGTTTTTT
CASSLNNNPSRKLFF
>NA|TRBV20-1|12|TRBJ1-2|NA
TGCAGTGCATTTATAACCCCAGCTGGCTACACCTTC
CSAFITPAGYTF
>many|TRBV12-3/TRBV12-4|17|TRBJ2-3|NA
TGTGCCAGCAGTCCCTCGTATGGACACCCTAGCACAGATACGCAGTATTTT
CASSPSYGHPSTDTQYF
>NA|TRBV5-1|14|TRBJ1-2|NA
TGCGCCAGCAGCTATGAGGGCGCTAACTATGGCTACACCTTC
CASSYEGANYGYTF
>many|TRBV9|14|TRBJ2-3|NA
TGTGCCAGCAGCCCCCTGCGGGGTGGAGATACGCAGTATTTT
CASSPLRGGDTQYF
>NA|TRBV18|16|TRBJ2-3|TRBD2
TGTGCCAGCTCACCACCGGGACTAGCGGGAACAGATACGCAGTATTTT
CASSPPGLAGTDTQYF
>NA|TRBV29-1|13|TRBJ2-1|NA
TGCAGCGTTGAAGGGTACGGAAACAATGAGCAGTTCTTC
CSVEGYGNNEQFF
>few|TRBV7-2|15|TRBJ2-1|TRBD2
TGTGCCAGCAGCCAAGGACTAGCGGGAGGGGCAGAGCAGTTCTTC
CASSQGLAGGAEQFF
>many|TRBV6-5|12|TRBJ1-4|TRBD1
TGTGCCAGCACCGACAGGGGCGAAAAACTGTTTTTT
CASTDRGEKLFF
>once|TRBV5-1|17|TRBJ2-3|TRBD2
TGCGCCAGCAGCTTGAGACTAGCGGGGTTCAACACAGATACGCAGTATTTT
CASSLRLAGFNTDTQYF
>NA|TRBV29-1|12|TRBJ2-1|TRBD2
TGCAGCGTTCTAGCGGGCGGAAATGAGCAGTTCTTC
CSVLAGGNEQFF